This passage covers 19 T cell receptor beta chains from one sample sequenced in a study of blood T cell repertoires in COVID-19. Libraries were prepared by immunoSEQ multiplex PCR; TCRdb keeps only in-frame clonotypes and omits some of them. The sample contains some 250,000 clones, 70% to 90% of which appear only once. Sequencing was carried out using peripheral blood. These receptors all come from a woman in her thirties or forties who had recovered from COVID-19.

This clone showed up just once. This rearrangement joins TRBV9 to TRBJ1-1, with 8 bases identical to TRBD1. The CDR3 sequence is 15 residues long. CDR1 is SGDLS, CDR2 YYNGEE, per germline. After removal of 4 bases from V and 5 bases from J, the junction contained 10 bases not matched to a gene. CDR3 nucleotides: TGTGCCAGCAGCCCAAGGACAGGGATGGGTACTGAAGCTTTCTTT. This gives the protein CASSPRTGMGTEAFF.

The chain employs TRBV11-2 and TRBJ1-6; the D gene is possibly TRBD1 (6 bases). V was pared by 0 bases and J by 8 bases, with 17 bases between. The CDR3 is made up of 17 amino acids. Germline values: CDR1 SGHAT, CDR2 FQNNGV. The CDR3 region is CASSLDGGGGVYSPLHF. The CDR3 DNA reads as TGTGCCAGCAGCTTAGATGGCGGGGGGGGCGTTTATTCACCCCTCCACTTT. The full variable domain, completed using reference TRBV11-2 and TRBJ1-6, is EAGVAQSPRYKIIEKRQSVAFWCNPISGHATLYWYQQILGQGPKLLIQFQNNGVVDDSQLPKDRFSAERLKGVDSTLKIQPAKLEDSAVYLCASSLDGGGGVYSPLHFGNGTRLTVT.

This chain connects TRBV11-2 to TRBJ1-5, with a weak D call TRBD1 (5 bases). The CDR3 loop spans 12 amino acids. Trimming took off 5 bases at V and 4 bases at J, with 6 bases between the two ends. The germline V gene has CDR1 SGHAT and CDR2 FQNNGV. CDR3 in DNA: TGTGCCAGCAGCCGGGGGAATCAGCCCCAGCATTTT. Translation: CASSRGNQPQHF. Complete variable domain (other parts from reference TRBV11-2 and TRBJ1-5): EAGVAQSPRYKIIEKRQSVAFWCNPISGHATLYWYQQILGQGPKLLIQFQNNGVVDDSQLPKDRFSAERLKGVDSTLKIQPAKLEDSAVYLCASSRGNQPQHFGDGTRLSIL.

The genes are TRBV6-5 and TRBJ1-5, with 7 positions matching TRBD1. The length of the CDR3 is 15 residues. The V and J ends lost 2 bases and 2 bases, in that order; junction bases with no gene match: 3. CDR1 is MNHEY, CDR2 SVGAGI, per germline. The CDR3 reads CASSYAGTGNQPQHF. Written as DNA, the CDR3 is TGTGCCAGCAGTTACGCCGGGACAGGCAATCAGCCCCAGCATTTT.

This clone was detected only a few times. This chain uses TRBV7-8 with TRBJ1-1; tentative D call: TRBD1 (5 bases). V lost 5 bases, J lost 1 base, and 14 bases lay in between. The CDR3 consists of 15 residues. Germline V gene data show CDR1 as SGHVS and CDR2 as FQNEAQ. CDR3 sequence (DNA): TGTGCCAGCAGCCACGTCCTAGGGGAGAACACTGAAGCTTTCTTT. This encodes CASSHVLGENTEAFF. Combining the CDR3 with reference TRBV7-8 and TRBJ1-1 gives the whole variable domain GAGVSQSPRYKVAKRGQDVALRCDPISGHVSLFWYQQALGQGPEFLTYFQNEAQLDKSGLPSDRFFAERPEGSVSTLKIQRTQQEDSAVYLCASSHVLGENTEAFFGQGTRLTVV.

CDR3 in amino acids: CASSIPTGTNEKLFF. CDR3 nucleotide sequence: TGTGCCAGTAGTATCCCTACAGGGACTAATGAAAAACTGTTTTTT. The chain links TRBV19 to TRBJ1-4, with a weak D call TRBD1 (6 bases). The ends were cut back, 3 bases at V and 2 bases at J, with 10 bases in the middle. Germline V gene lookup returns CDR1 LNHDA and CDR2 SQIVND (reference sequence). The CDR3 runs 15 residues.

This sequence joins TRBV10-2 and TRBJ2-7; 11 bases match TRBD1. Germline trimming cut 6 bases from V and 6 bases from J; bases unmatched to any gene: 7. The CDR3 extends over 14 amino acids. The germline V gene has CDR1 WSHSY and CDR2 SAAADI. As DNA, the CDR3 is TGCGCCAGCAGGGCCCCGGGACAGGGGGTCGAGCAGTACTTC. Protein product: CASRAPGQGVEQYF.

CDR3 sequence (DNA): TGTGCCACCAGCAGAGATTTGGGAGAGGTTGAGCAGTTCTTC. This codes for CATSRDLGEVEQFF. The V call is TRBV15, the J call TRBJ2-1; a weak D match, TRBD2 (5 bases). Germline CDR1 reads LNHNV; CDR2 reads YYDKDF (reference sequence). This CDR3 spans 14 amino acids. Trimming cost V 0 bases and J 9 bases, with 12 bases left between them.

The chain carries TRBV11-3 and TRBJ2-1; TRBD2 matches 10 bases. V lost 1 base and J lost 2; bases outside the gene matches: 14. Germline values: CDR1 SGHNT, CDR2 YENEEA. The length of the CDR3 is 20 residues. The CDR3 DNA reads TGTGCCAGCAGCTTAGGTGGTCTAGCGGGAGCCCCGGGGCCCTACAATGAGCAGTTCTTC. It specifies CASSLGGLAGAPGPYNEQFF.

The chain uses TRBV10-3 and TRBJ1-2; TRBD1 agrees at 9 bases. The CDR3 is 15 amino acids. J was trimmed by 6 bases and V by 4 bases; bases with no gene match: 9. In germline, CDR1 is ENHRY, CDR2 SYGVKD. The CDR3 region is CAISAPGQGQDGYTF. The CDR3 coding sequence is TGTGCCATCAGTGCCCCGGGACAGGGCCAAGATGGCTACACCTTC.

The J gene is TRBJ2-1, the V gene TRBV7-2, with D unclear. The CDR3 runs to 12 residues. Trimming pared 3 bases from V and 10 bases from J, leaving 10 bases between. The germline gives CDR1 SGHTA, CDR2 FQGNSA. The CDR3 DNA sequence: TGTGCCAGCAGCTTTGGTCCCCAGGAGCAGTTCTTC. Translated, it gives CASSFGPQEQFF.

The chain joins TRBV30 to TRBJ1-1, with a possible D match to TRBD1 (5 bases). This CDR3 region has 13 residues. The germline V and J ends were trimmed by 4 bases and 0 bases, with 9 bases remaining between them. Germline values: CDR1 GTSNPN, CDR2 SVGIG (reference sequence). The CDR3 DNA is TGTGCCTGGATGGGGCAGGTGAACACTGAAGCTTTCTTT. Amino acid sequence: CAWMGQVNTEAFF.

CDR3 in amino acids: CASSRRGGGTEAFF. The CDR3 bases are TGTGCCAGCAGCCGCAGGGGCGGGGGCACTGAAGCTTTCTTT. The chain recombines TRBV7-2 with TRBJ1-1, with D maybe TRBD1 (6 bases). V was shortened by 5 bases and J by 4 bases, with 14 bases between the two germline ends. Germline V gives CDR1 SGHTA, CDR2 FQGNSA. This CDR3 has 14 amino acids.

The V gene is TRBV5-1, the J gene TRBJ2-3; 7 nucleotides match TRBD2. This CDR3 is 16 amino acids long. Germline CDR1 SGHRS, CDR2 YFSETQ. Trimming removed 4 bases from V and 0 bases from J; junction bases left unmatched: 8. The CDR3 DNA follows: TGCGCCAGCAGCCTAACAAGCGGGACCAGCACAGATACGCAGTATTTT. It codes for CASSLTSGTSTDTQYF.

The CDR3 sequence is CASSLAGTGAEKLFF. CDR3 in DNA: TGTGCCAGCAGCTTAGCGGGGACAGGGGCTGAAAAACTGTTTTTT. The chain uses TRBV7-2 and TRBJ1-4, with 10 bases aligning to TRBD1. The CDR3 covers 15 residues. V shed 0 bases and J 7 bases; nucleotides not matched to a gene: 2. Germline assignment: CDR1 SGHTA and CDR2 FQGNSA.

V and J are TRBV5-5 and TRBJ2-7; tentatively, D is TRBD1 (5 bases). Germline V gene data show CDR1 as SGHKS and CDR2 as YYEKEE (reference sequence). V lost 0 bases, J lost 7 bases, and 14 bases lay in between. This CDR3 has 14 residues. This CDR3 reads CASSLVAGLREQYF. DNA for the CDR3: TGTGCCAGCAGCTTGGTGGCAGGGCTACGAGAGCAGTACTTC.

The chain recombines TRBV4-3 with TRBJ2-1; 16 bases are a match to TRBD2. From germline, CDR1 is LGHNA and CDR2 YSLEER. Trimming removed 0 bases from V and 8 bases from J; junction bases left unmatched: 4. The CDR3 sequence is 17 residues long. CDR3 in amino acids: CASSQEGTSGRAYEQFF. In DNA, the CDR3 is TGCGCCAGCAGCCAAGAGGGGACTAGCGGGAGGGCATATGAGCAGTTCTTC.

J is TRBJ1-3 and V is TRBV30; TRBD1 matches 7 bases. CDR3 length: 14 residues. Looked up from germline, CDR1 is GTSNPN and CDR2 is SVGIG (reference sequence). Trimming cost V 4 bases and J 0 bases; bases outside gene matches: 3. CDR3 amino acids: CAWTGTASGNTIYF. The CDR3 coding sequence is TGTGCCTGGACCGGGACAGCCTCTGGAAACACCATATATTTT.

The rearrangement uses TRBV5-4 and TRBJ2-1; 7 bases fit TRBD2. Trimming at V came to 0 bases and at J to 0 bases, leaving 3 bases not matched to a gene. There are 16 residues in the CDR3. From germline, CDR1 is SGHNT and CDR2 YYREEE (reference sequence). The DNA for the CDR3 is TGTGCCAGCAGCTTGGCCGGCGGGAGCTCCTACAATGAGCAGTTCTTC. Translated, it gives CASSLAGGSSYNEQFF.